These 5 T cell receptor beta chains originate from one sample sequenced in a study of STAT5B mutations in CD4+ large granular lymphocyte leukemia. Sequenced by immunoSEQ multiplex PCR; TCRdb stores in-frame clones only, minus some. The sample contains around 25,000 clones, about 78% of which appear only once. The sequencing input was CD4+ T cells from blood buffy coats. The receptors stem from a human donor in good health.

The V call is TRBV15, the J call TRBJ1-2, with a weak D call TRBD1 (6 bases). This CDR3 contains 13 residues. V lost 4 bases, J lost 5 bases, and 11 bases lay in between. Germline V gives CDR1 LNHNV, CDR2 YYDKDF (reference sequence). CDR3 bases: TGTGCCACCAGCATCGGACAGTCATATGGCTACACCTTC. It encodes CATSIGQSYGYTF.

The gene calls are TRBV7-3 and TRBJ2-6; perhaps TRBD2 as D (5 bases). CDR1 is SGHTA and CDR2 is FQGTGA in the germline V gene. V shed 0 bases and J shed 4 bases, with 10 bases lying between them. This CDR3 is built from 16 residues. The CDR3 here is CASSLTRDTGANVLTF. CDR3 nucleotides: TGTGCCAGCAGCTTAACTCGGGATACCGGGGCCAACGTCCTGACTTTC.

In its sample, this clone was seen once. This rearrangement joins TRBV7-9 to TRBJ2-7; D remains ambiguous. This CDR3 is 14 amino acids long. Germline CDR1 SEHNR, CDR2 FQNEAQ (reference sequence). V was clipped by 1 base and J by 0 bases, with 7 bases between them. CDR3 protein: CASSLGLSSYEQYF. DNA of the CDR3: TGTGCCAGCAGCTTAGGCTTGAGCTCCTACGAGCAGTACTTC.

The chain uses TRBV7-9 and TRBJ2-7; 11 bases match TRBD1. This CDR3 comprises 16 residues. V lost 3 bases to trimming and J lost 1 base; unmatched junction nucleotides: 5. CDR1 and CDR2 (germline): SEHNR, FQNEAQ (reference sequence). The CDR3 region has the DNA TGTGCCAGCAGCTTTACCGGGACAGGGGGGTCCTACGAGCAGTACTTC. This encodes CASSFTGTGGSYEQYF.

The chain links TRBV4-3 to TRBJ2-6; TRBD1 aligns across 12 bases. CDR1 and CDR2 from the germline V gene are LGHNA and YSLEER. The CDR3 runs 20 residues. With V trimmed by 0 bases and J by 3 bases, 9 bases remained unmatched. Written as DNA, the CDR3 is TGCGCCAGCAGCCAAGATATTATAGGGACAGGGGGCCTTGGGGCCAACGTCCTGACTTTC. As protein: CASSQDIIGTGGLGANVLTF.